This TCR beta chain was sequenced in a study of cytomegalovirus exposure and HLA in healthy donors. This clone was seen more than once but under ten times. The PCR employed 60 Vbeta primers together with 13 Jbeta primers. Sequencing used immunoSEQ multiplex PCR; TCRdb keeps in-frame clones, though not all of them. The sample contains 100,000 to 150,000 clones, 80% of which appear only once. The germline V gene encodes CDR1 SGHDT and CDR2 YYEEEE. The CDR3 contains 16 residues. V lost 5 bases, J lost 3 bases, and 9 bases stayed unmatched. The sample was PBMCs. This TCR was sampled from a man between 50 and 59 years old in good health and CMV-seronegative. V gene TRBV5-6 combines with J gene TRBJ2-1; 9 bases are shared with TRBD1. The CDR3 region has the DNA TGTGCCAGCAGTCGATTCCGGGACAGGGACTACAATGAGCAGTTCTTC. Translated: CASSRFRDRDYNEQFF.